The present TCR beta chain was sequenced within a study of T cell responses to AZD1222 COVID-19 vaccine. Study-wide findings and caveats: Clonal diversity was possibly underestimated, and the donors were mostly white British, with more females. Vaccine-associated CD4 TCRs ranged over spike, dominating at 160-218 and 743-854. Nearly half of spike-specific TCRs reportedly go after variant regions that carry no mutations.

Germline V gene data show CDR1 as SQVTM and CDR2 as ANQGSEA. Trimming took off 7 bases at V and 4 bases at J, with 11 bases between the two ends. This CDR3 contains 11 residues. Clones were sequenced by immunoSEQ multiplex PCR, and TCRdb holds only the in-frame ones, with some missing. The sample includes under 200,000 clones, about 88% of them seen just once. Recipients boosted at about 4 weeks or about 12 weeks are pooled. Regarding this clone: Its cognate antigen is unknown.

Sample: peripheral blood, taken 28 days after the second AZD1222 dose. This chain uses TRBV29-1 with TRBJ2-7; the D is unclear. The receptor's source is an adult who received the AZD1222 COVID-19 vaccine. The CDR3: CSGIYSYEQYF. The CDR3 bases are TGCAGCGGTATATATTCTTACGAGCAGTACTTC.